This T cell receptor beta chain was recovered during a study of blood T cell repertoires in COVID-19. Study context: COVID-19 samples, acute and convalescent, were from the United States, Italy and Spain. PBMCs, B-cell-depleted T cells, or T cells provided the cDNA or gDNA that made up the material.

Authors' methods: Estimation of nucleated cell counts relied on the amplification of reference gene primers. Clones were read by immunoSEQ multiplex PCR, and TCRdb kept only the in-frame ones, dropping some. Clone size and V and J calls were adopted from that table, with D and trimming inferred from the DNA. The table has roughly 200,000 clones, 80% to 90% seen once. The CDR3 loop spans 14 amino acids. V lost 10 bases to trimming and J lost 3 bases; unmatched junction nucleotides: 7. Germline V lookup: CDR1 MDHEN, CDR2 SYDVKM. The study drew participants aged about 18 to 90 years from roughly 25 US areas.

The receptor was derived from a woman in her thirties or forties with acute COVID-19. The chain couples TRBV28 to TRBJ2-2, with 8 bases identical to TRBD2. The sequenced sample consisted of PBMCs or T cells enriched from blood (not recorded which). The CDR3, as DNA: TGTGCCACTTTCAGCGGGAGCGACACCGGGGAGCTGTTTTTT. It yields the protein CATFSGSDTGELFF. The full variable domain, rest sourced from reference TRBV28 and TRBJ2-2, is DVKVTQSSRYLVKRTGEKVFLECVQDMDHENMFWYRQDPGLGLRLIYFSYDVKMKEKGDIPEGYSVSREKKERFSLILESASTNQTSMYLCATFSGSDTGELFFGEGSRLTVL.